The present entry profiles one T cell receptor (beta chain) with its context. Its antigen is still unknown. The CDR3 is made up of 15 amino acids. The germline V gene encodes CDR1 LNHNV and CDR2 YYDKDF (reference sequence). Trimming cost V 2 bases and J 3 bases; bases outside gene matches: 6. The library protocol tagged individual cDNA molecules with unique molecular identifiers. TCRdb processed the 5' RACE reads anew with MiXCR; each CDR3 protein has one entry. Of around 83,000 distinct CDR3 sequences listed, more than 9% are singletons. This sample is drawn from a study of early T cells in non-severe SARS-CoV-2 infection. Regarding the study as a whole: VDJdb matches were skewed toward anti-spike CD8 T cell responses.

This receptor was identified in an adult who was a healthcare worker with PCR-confirmed SARS-CoV-2 infection or an uninfected control (not recorded which). This material consisted of whole blood, taken at baseline. The chain is built from TRBV15 and TRBJ2-5; 7 bases align to TRBD1. The CDR3 here is CATSRTGEKEETQYF. For the CDR3, the DNA is TGTGCCACCAGCAGAACAGGGGAAAAGGAAGAGACCCAGTACTTC.